A selection of T cell receptor beta chains follows, all from one sample in a study of cytomegalovirus exposure and HLA in healthy donors. The assay was immunoSEQ multiplex PCR, and TCRdb's table has in-frame clones only and misses some. This table has 250,000 or so clones, about nine tenths appearing once. Specimen: PBMCs. Receptor source: a girl aged 2 to 9 in good health and CMV-seronegative. Both conserved end residues are part of each CDR3. The D gene is left open where the match is weak.

CSSSPLGAGGYGYTF TRBJ1-2 TRBD1 TRBV7-9 15
CASRALAETYEQYF TRBJ2-7 TRBD2 TRBV27 14
CASSLGGNYGYTF TRBJ1-2 TRBD1 TRBV5-8 13
CASTPVATSGSYEQYF TRBJ2-7 - TRBV2 16
CAWSGGLPYEQYF TRBJ2-7 TRBD2 TRBV30 13
CASSSLRQGASYNEQFF TRBJ2-1 TRBD1 TRBV5-1 17
CSSSLDRVQPNTEAFF TRBJ1-1 TRBD1 TRBV7-9 16
CASSLGGQTGNYGYTF TRBJ1-2 TRBD1 TRBV5-1 16
CASSLRQQGETQYF TRBJ2-5 - TRBV5-1 14
CASSLRPGSNQPQHF TRBJ1-5 - TRBV5-1 15
CASSVGGGRDPTGANVLTF TRBJ2-6 - TRBV7-2 19
CASSVTTEANYGYTF TRBJ1-2 - TRBV9 15
CASSSFIAGSSYEQYF TRBJ2-7 TRBD2 TRBV7-9 16
CASLRGLNTEAFF TRBJ1-1 - TRBV6-6 13